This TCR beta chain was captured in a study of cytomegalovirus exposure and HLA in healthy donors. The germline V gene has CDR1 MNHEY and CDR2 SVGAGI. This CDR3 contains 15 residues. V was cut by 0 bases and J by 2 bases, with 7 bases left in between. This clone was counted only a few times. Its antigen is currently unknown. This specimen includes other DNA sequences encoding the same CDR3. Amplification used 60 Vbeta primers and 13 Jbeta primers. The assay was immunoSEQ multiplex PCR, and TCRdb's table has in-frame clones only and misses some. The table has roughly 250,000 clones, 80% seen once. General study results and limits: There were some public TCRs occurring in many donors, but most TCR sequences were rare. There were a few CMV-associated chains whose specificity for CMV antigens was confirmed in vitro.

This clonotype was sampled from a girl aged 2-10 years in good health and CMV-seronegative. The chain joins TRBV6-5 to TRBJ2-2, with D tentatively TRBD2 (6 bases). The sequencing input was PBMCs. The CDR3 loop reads CASSYSSGNTGELFF. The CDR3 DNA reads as TGTGCCAGCAGTTACTCTAGCGGTAACACCGGGGAGCTGTTTTTT.